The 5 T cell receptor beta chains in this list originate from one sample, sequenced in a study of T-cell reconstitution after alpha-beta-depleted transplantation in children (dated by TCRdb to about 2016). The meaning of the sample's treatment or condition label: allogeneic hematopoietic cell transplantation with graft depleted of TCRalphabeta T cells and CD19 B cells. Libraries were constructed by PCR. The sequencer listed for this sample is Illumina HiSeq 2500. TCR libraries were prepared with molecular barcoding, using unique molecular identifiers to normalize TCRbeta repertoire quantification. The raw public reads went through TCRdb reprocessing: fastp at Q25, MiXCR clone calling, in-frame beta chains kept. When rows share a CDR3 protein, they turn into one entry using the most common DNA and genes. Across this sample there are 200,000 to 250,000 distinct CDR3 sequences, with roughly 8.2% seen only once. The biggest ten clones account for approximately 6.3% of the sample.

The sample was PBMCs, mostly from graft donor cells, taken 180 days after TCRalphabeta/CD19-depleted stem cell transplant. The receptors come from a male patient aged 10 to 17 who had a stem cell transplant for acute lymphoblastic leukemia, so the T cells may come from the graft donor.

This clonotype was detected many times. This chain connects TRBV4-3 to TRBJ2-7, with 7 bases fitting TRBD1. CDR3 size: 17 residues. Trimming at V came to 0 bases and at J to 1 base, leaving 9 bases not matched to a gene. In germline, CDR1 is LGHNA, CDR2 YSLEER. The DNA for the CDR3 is TGCGCCAGCAGCCAAGAAGAGTCACAGGGGCTTTCCTACGAGCAGTACTTC. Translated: CASSQEESQGLSYEQYF.

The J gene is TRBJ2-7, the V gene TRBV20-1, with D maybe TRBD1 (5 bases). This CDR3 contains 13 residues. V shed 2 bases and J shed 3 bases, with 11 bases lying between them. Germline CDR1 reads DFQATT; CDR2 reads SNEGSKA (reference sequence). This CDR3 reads CSARPRAVYEQYF. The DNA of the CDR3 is TGCAGTGCTAGACCCAGGGCAGTCTACGAGCAGTACTTC.

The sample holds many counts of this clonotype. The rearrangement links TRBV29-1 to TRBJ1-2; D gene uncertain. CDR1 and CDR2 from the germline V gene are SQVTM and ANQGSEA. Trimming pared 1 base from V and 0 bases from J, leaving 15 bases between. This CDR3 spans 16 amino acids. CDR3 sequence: CSVEGVDGHPNYGYTF. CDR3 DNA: TGCAGCGTTGAAGGGGTGGACGGTCACCCTAACTATGGCTACACCTTC.

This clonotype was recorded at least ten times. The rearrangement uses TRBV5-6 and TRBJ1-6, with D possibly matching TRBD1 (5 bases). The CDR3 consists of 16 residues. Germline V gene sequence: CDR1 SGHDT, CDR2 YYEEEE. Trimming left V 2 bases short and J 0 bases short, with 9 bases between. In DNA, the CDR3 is TGTGCCAGCAGCTTAGCAGGGCTCTCCTATAATTCACCCCTCCACTTT. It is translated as CASSLAGLSYNSPLHF.

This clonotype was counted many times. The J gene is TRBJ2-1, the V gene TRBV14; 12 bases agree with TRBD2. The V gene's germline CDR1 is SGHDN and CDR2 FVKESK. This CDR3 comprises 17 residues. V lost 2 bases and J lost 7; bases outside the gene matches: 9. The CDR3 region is CASSQRLASGRANEQFF. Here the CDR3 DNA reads TGTGCCAGCAGCCAACGACTTGCTAGCGGGAGGGCGAATGAGCAGTTCTTC.